This note documents a single T cell receptor (beta chain) sequence. Trimming cost V 1 base and J 1 base, with 4 bases left between them. Germline CDR1 SGHTA, CDR2 FQGNSA. The CDR3 totals 14 residues. This specimen comes from a study of T cells after yellow fever vaccination. In TCRdb, the 5' RACE reads were re-called with MiXCR into one record per CDR3 protein. The sample contains tens of thousands of distinct CDR3 sequences, 10% to 15% of which appear only once. The TCR originated in a young man who received the YFV17D yellow fever vaccine. Sequencing was performed on CD8+ T cells not binding an NS4B(214-222) dextramer, sorted from PBMCs, taken about 21 days after the first yellow fever vaccination. The chain carries TRBV7-2 and TRBJ2-2, with D unresolved. This chain's CDR3 is CASSLVMNTGELFF. The CDR3 coding sequence is TGTGCCAGCAGCTTAGTGATGAACACCGGGGAGCTGTTTTTT.